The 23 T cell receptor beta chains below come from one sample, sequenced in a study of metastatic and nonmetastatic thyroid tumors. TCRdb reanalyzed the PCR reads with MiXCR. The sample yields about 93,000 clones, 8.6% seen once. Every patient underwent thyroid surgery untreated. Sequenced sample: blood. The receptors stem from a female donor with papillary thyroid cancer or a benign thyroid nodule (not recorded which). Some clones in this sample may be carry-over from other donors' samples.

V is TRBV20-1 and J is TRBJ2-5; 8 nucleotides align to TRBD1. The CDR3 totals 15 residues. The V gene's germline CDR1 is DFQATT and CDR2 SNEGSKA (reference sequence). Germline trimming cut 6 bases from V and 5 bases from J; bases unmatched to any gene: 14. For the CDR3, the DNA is TGCAGTGCGACCAACTCCAGGGGGCAAGGGGAGACCCAGTACTTC. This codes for CSATNSRGQGETQYF.

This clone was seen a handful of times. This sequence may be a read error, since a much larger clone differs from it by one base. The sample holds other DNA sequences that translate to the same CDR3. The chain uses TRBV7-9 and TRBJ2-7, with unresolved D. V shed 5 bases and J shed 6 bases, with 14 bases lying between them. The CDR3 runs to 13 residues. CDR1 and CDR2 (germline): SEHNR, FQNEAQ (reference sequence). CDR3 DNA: TGTGCCAGCAGCCCTGGTACAACGGGCGAGCAGTACTTC. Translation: CASSPGTTGEQYF.

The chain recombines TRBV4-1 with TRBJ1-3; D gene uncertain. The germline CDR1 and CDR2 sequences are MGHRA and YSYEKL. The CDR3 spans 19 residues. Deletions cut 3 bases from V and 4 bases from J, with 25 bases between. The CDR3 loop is CASSQSPQVDNALGNTIYF. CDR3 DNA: TGCGCCAGCAGCCAGAGCCCCCAGGTCGACAACGCTCTGGGAAACACCATATATTTT.

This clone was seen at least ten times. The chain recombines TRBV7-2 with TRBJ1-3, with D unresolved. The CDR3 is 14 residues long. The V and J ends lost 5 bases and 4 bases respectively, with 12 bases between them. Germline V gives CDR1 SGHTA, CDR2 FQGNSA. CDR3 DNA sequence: TGTGCCAGCAGCAAGTTTATTCCCGGAAACACCATATATTTT. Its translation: CASSKFIPGNTIYF.

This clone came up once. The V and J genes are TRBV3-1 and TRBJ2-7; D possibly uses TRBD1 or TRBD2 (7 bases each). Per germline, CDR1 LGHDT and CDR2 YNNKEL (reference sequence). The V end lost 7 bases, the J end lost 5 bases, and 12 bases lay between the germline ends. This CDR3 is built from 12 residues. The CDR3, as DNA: TGTGCCAGCACCAGGGGGGGTGACGAGCAGTACTTC. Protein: CASTRGGDEQYF.

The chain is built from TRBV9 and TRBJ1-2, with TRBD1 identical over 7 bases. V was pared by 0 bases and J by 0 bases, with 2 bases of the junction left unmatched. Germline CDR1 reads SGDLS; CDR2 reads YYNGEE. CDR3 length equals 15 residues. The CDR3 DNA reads TGTGCCAGCAGCGTAGAGACAGGGACTAACTATGGCTACACCTTC. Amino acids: CASSVETGTNYGYTF.

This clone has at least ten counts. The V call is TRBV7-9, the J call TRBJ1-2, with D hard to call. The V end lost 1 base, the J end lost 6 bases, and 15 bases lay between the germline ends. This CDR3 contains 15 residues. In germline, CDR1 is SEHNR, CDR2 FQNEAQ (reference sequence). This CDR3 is CASSLGEGFDDGYTF. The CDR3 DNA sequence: TGTGCCAGCAGCTTAGGGGAAGGTTTTGACGATGGCTACACCTTC.

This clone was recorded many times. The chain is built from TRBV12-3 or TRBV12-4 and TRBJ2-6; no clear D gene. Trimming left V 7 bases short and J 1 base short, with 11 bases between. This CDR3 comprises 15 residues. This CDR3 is CASTRGESGANVLTF. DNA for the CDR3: TGTGCCAGCACCCGAGGAGAGTCTGGGGCCAACGTCCTGACTTTC.

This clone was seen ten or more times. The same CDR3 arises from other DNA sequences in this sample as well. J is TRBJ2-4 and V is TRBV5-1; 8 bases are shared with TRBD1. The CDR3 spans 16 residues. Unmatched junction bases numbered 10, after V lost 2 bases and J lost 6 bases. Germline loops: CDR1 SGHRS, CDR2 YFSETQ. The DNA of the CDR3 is TGCGCCAGCAGCTTAACGGCCGGACAGGGTGGAAACATTCAGTACTTC. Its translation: CASSLTAGQGGNIQYF.

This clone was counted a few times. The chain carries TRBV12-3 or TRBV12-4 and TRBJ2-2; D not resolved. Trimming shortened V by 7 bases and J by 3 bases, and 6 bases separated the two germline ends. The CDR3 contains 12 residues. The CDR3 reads CASMCDTGELFF. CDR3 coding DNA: TGTGCCAGCATGTGTGACACCGGGGAGCTGTTTTTT.

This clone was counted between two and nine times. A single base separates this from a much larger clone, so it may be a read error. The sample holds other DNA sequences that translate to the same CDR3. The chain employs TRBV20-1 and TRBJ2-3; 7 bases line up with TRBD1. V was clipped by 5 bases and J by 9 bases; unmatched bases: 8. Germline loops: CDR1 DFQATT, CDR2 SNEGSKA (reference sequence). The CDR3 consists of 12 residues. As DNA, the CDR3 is TGCAGTGCTCGCCGACAGGGCACAACGCAGTATTTT. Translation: CSARRQGTTQYF.

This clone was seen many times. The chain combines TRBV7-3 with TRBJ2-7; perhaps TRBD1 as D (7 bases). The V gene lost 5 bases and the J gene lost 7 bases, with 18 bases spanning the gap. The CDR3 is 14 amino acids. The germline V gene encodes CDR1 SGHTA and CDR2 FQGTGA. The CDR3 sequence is CASSRTGGSGEQYF. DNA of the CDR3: TGTGCCAGCAGCCGGACAGGAGGGAGTGGGGAGCAGTACTTC.

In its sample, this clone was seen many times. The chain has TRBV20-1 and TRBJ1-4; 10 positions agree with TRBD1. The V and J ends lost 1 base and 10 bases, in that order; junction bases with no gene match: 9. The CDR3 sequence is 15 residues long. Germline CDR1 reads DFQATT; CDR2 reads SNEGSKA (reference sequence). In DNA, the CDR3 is TGCAGTGCTAGAGGCCCCACCGGACAGGGGGGAAAACTGTTTTTT. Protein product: CSARGPTGQGGKLFF.

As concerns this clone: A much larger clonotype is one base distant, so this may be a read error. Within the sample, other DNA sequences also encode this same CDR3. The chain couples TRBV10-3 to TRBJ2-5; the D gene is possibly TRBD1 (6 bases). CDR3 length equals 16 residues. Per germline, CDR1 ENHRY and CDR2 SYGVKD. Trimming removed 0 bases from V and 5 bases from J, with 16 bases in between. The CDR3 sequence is CAISESPVARGETQYF. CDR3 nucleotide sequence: TGTGCCATCAGTGAGTCGCCGGTAGCAAGGGGGGAGACCCAGTACTTC.

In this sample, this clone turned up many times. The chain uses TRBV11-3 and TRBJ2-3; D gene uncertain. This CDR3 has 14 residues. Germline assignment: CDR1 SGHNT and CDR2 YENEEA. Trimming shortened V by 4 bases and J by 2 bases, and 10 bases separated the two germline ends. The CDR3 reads CASSYSENTDTQYF. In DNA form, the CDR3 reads TGTGCCAGCAGCTATTCCGAGAACACAGATACGCAGTATTTT.

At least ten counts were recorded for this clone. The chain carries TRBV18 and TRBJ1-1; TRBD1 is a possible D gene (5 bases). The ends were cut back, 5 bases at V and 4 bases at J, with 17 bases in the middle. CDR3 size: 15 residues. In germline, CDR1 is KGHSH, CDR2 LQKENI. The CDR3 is CASSVTSRETTEAFF. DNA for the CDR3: TGTGCCAGCTCAGTCACTTCCAGGGAGACCACTGAAGCTTTCTTT.

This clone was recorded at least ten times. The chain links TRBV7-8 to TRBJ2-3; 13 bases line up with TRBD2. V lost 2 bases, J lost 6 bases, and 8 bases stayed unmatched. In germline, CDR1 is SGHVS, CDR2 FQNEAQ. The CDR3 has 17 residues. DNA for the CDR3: TGTGCCAGCAGCTTACAACTAGCGGGGGGGCTCGGCGATACGCAGTATTTT. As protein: CASSLQLAGGLGDTQYF. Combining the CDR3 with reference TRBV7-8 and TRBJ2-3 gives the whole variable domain GAGVSQSPRYKVAKRGQDVALRCDPISGHVSLFWYQQALGQGPEFLTYFQNEAQLDKSGLPSDRFFAERPEGSVSTLKIQRTQQEDSAVYLCASSLQLAGGLGDTQYFGPGTRLTVL.

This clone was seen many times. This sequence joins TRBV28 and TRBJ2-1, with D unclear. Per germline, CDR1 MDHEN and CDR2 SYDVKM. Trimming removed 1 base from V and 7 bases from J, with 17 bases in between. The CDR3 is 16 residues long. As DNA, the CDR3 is TGTGCCAGCAGTTTATTCCAGAGCTCCTGGAATAATGAGCAGTTCTTC. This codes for CASSLFQSSWNNEQFF.

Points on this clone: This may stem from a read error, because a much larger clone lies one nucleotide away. The DNA of the CDR3 is TGCAGTGCTAGAGTCTACGGCAATCAGCCCCGGCATTTT. This encodes CSARVYGNQPRHF. The chain recombines TRBV20-1 with TRBJ1-5; D not certain. Germline lookup yields CDR1 DFQATT and CDR2 SNEGSKA (reference sequence). This CDR3 region has 13 residues.

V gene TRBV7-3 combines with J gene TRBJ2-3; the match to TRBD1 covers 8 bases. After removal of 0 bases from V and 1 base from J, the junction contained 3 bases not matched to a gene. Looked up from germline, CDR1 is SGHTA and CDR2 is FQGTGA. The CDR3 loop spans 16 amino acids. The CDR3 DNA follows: TGTGCCAGCAGCTTAACGGGCAGGGGGCGCACAGATACGCAGTATTTT. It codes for CASSLTGRGRTDTQYF.

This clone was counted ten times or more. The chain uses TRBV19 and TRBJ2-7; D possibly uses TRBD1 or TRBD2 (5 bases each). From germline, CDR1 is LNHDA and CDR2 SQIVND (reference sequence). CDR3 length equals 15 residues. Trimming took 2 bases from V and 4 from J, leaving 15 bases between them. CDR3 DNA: TGTGCCAGTAGTATAAAGAACGGGGCAGTGTACGAGCAGTACTTC. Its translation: CASSIKNGAVYEQYF.

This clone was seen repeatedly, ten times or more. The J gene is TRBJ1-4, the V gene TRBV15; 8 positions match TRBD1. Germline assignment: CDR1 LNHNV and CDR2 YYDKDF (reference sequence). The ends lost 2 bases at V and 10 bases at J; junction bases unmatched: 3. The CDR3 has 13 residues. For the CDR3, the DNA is TGTGCCACCAGCAGACTGACAGGGGCAAAACTGTTTTTT. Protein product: CATSRLTGAKLFF.

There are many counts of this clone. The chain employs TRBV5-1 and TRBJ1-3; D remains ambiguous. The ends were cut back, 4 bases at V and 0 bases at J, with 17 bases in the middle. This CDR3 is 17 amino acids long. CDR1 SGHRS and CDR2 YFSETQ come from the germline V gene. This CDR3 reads CASSIQPDATSGNTIYF. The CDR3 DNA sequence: TGCGCCAGCAGCATTCAGCCGGACGCAACCTCTGGAAACACCATATATTTT.